This TCR beta chain was recovered during a study of blood T cell repertoires in COVID-19. Across the study: Acute and convalescent COVID-19 specimens originated in the United States, Italy and Spain. The cDNA or gDNA used as material had been derived from T cells, B-cell-depleted T cells, or PBMCs.

Trimming at V came to 5 bases and at J to 7 bases, leaving 10 bases not matched to a gene. Germline V lookup: CDR1 SEHNR, CDR2 FQNEAQ (reference sequence). This CDR3 spans 14 amino acids. Source study methods: Reference gene primers were amplified, and this amplification served to estimate nucleated cell counts. The assay was immunoSEQ multiplex PCR, and TCRdb's table has in-frame clones only and misses some. The V and J calls and the clone size are those of that table, but D and trimming were determined from the DNA. Here the sample spans 80,000 to 100,000 clones, 85% to 90% being singletons. The chain is built from TRBV7-9 and TRBJ1-1, with 7 bases identical to TRBD1. Sequenced input: peripheral blood. The receptor was isolated from a woman in her fifties or sixties in a cohort sampled during active or convalescent COVID-19. The CDR3 is CASSPGGSYFEAFF. Here the CDR3 DNA reads TGTGCCAGCAGCCCAGGGGGTAGTTACTTTGAAGCTTTCTTT.